Sequencing of this T cell receptor (beta chain) was carried out in a study of immune evolution from preneoplasia to lung adenocarcinoma. Generated by immunoSEQ multiplex PCR, the TCRdb table keeps only in-frame clones and is missing some. The sample yields around 14,000 clones, about 80% seen once. Whole-study findings and limits: Top clone frequencies peaked in normal lung, apparently declining through invasive adenocarcinoma. Highest clonality occurred in KRAS-mutant, not EGFR-mutant or double wild-type, nodules.

Germline values: CDR1 SGHDN, CDR2 FVKESK. This CDR3 region has 13 residues. The V gene lost 4 bases and the J gene lost 8 bases, with 12 bases spanning the gap. About this clone: Its matching antigen is unknown.

Between about 2014 and 2018, patients underwent resection in Japan or China. Premalignant or tumor cells were enriched by macro-dissection after pathologic assessment. The sequence was obtained from a person aged 70 to 80 with lung adenocarcinoma. The genes are TRBV14 and TRBJ2-1; D may be TRBD1 (6 bases). The sample was FFPE minimally invasive lung adenocarcinoma tissue. As DNA, the CDR3 is TGTGCCAGCAGCCGACAACAGGGTTATGAGCAGTTCTTC. This encodes CASSRQQGYEQFF.